This TCR beta chain was sequenced for a study of regulatory T cells in long-lasting Graves disease. Looking at the study overall: Persistent Graves' disease required over 5 years of antithyroid drugs and positive TSH receptor antibodies. Study-level findings and limits: Shared public clonotypes totalled some 2,500 in persistent patients, compared with around 880 in new patients.

The time point was: persistent/refractory GD, antithyroid drugs over 5 years with positive TRAb. Extracted PBMC RNA gave rise to the TCR library. This clonotype was observed many times. The antigen is not known. Trimming took 5 bases from V and 1 from J, leaving 15 bases between them. The length of the CDR3 is 15 residues. Germline V CDR1 and CDR2: SNHLY, FYNNEI. Researchers made TCR beta libraries by using iRepertoire HTBI primers and running Arm-PCR on CDR3 regions. TCRdb called the multiplex PCR reads again in MiXCR, with one record for every CDR3 protein. The table shows roughly 400,000 distinct CDR3 sequences, with 20% occurring only once.

The sample consisted of peripheral blood mononuclear cells (PBMCs), taken when the disease was refractory, from a patient treated with antithyroid drugs. The sequence was collected from a female donor with Graves disease. This chain joins TRBV2 and TRBJ2-7; maybe TRBD1 (6 bases). The CDR3 here is CASSSRGLPSYEQYF. As DNA, the CDR3 is TGTGCCAGCAGTTCCAGGGGCCTTCCTTCCTACGAGCAGTACTTC. The whole variable domain, filled in from reference TRBV2 and TRBJ2-7, reads EPEVTQTPSHQVTQMGQEVILRCVPISNHLYFYWYRQILGQKVEFLVSFYNNEISEKSEIFDDQFSVERPDGSNFTLKIRSTKLEDSAMYFCASSSRGLPSYEQYFGPGTRLTVT.